The 11 T cell receptor beta chains presented below share a single source sample, sequenced in a study of T cell responses to AZD1222 COVID-19 vaccine. This table comes from immunoSEQ multiplex PCR, and its TCRdb copy is limited to in-frame clones, with some not included. This table has 200,000 or so clones, 92% appearing once. The sequenced sample was peripheral blood, obtained on day 0 of AZD1222 vaccination. Every receptor here comes from an adult in good health.

This chain joins TRBV2 and TRBJ2-1; 11 bases map to TRBD2. Germline CDR1 is SNHLY and CDR2 is FYNNEI. The V and J ends lost 11 bases and 5 bases, in that order; junction bases with no gene match: 5. This CDR3 is built from 13 residues. This CDR3 reads CASQGLADNEQFF. CDR3 sequence (DNA): TGTGCCTCCCAGGGACTAGCGGACAATGAGCAGTTCTTC.

The chain carries TRBV20-1 and TRBJ2-5, with 9 bases fitting TRBD2. The CDR3 has 17 residues. The germline gives CDR1 DFQATT, CDR2 SNEGSKA (reference sequence). V lost 3 bases and J lost 6; bases outside the gene matches: 17. The DNA of the CDR3 is TGCAGTGCTAGTCTTAGCGGGAGAGGGGGAATGCCAAAGACCCAGTACTTC. This sequence encodes CSASLSGRGGMPKTQYF.

The rearrangement joins TRBV10-2 to TRBJ2-1; a possible D gene is TRBD2 (6 bases). Per the germline V gene, CDR1 is WSHSY and CDR2 is SAAADI. The CDR3 runs to 15 residues. V was cut by 4 bases and J by 6 bases, with 16 bases left in between. DNA of the CDR3: TGCGCCAGCAGTGGCCGGCGGGGTACACGCAATGAGCAGTTCTTC. This gives the protein CASSGRRGTRNEQFF.

This chain links TRBV7-3 with TRBJ1-1; no reliable D call. V lost 0 bases to trimming and J lost 4 bases, with 9 bases between them. The CDR3 totals 14 residues. Germline V CDR1 and CDR2: SGHTA, FQGTGA. The chain's CDR3 is CASSLTSGFTEAFF. CDR3 in DNA: TGTGCCAGCAGCTTAACGTCGGGGTTCACTGAAGCTTTCTTT.

This clone was picked up one time. The sample contains more than one DNA sequence encoding this CDR3. The chain carries TRBV7-2 and TRBJ1-2; 7 nucleotides match TRBD1. With 5 bases clipped from V and 2 bases from J, the junction kept 2 bases outside the gene matches. Germline CDR1 and CDR2: SGHTA and FQGNSA. The CDR3 has 13 amino acids. The CDR3 DNA reads as TGTGCCAGCAGCCCGGACAGGAACTATGGCTACACCTTC. The encoded protein is CASSPDRNYGYTF.

This chain uses TRBV7-2 with TRBJ1-2, with D hard to call. Germline CDR1 SGHTA, CDR2 FQGNSA. V lost 3 bases and J 4 bases, leaving 3 bases between the germline ends. The CDR3 totals 11 residues. CDR3 DNA sequence: TGTGCCAGCAGCTTCCGCTATGGCTACACCTTC. As protein: CASSFRYGYTF.

The J gene is TRBJ1-5, the V gene TRBV5-8; a weak D match, TRBD1 (6 bases). Trimming shortened V by 4 bases and J by 9 bases, and 20 bases separated the two germline ends. Germline assignment: CDR1 SGHTS and CDR2 YDEGEE. The CDR3 is made up of 15 amino acids. The CDR3 here is CASSQGTGAGRPQHF. The CDR3, as DNA: TGTGCCAGCAGCCAAGGGACGGGGGCCGGGCGGCCCCAGCATTTT.

This clone occurred a few times. The identical CDR3 is also encoded by other nucleotide sequences in the sample. The chain joins TRBV7-8 to TRBJ1-1; D remains unclear. Between the trimmed V and J ends, which lost 6 bases and 2 bases, there was a span of 13 bases. Germline V gene data show CDR1 as SGHVS and CDR2 as FQNEAQ. CDR3 length: 14 amino acids. The CDR3 coding sequence is TGTGCCAGCAGTTTGGAGAGAGGAAACACTGAAGCTTTCTTT. Translating it yields CASSLERGNTEAFF.

This clone showed up just once. J is TRBJ1-1 and V is TRBV6-5; no clear D gene. The CDR3 runs 14 residues. In germline, CDR1 is MNHEY, CDR2 SVGAGI. V was trimmed by 2 bases and J by 1 base, leaving 8 bases between them. The CDR3 DNA is TGTGCCAGCAGTTACCTGACTGGGAACACTGAAGCTTTCTTT. Its translation: CASSYLTGNTEAFF.

As for this clone: The germline gene is not matched at one end of the junction; a read error may be the cause. This rearrangement joins TRBV11-3 to TRBJ2-1; 12 bases line up with TRBD2. CDR1 is SGHNT and CDR2 is YENEEA in the germline V gene. This CDR3 has 15 residues. The CDR3 is CTSSLAGGGYNEQFF. The CDR3 region has the DNA TGTACCAGCAGTCTAGCGGGAGGGGGCTACAATGAGCAGTTCTTC.

This clone was found once. V gene TRBV5-1 combines with J gene TRBJ1-1, with D perhaps matching TRBD1 (6 bases). Per the germline V gene, CDR1 is SGHRS and CDR2 is YFSETQ. The CDR3 contains 14 residues. Trimming pared 3 bases from V and 4 bases from J, leaving 13 bases between. CDR3 loop: CASSSRTASTEAFF. CDR3 DNA sequence: TGCGCCAGCAGCTCGCGGACAGCGAGCACTGAAGCTTTCTTT.